These 32 T cell receptor beta chains were sequenced from one sample in a study of cytomegalovirus exposure and HLA in healthy donors. This PCR relied on a set of 60 Vbeta primers and 13 Jbeta primers. TCRdb's table, derived via immunoSEQ multiplex PCR, lists solely in-frame clones and lacks some. Of about 170,000 clones listed, less than 90% are singletons. The sequencing input was PBMCs. These receptor sequences come from a woman aged 50 to 60 in good health and CMV-seropositive.

The chain uses TRBV5-1 and TRBJ1-1, with D hard to call. Between the trimmed V and J ends, which lost 2 bases and 1 base, there was a span of 9 bases. The CDR3 loop spans 14 amino acids. Germline CDR1 SGHRS, CDR2 YFSETQ. DNA for the CDR3: TGCGCCAGCAGCTTATCACAGACGAACACTGAAGCTTTCTTT. It specifies CASSLSQTNTEAFF.

This clone was observed a handful of times. The CDR3 loop is CASSLAGLDFSGANVLTF. In DNA form, the CDR3 reads TGTGCCAGCAGCTTAGCGGGACTCGATTTCTCTGGGGCCAACGTCCTGACTTTC. This chain joins TRBV7-8 and TRBJ2-6, with a tentative D call TRBD2 (6 bases). V lost 0 bases to trimming and J lost 0 bases, with 12 bases between them. Germline-derived CDR1 and CDR2 are SGHVS and FQNEAQ. This CDR3 has 18 residues.

The chain joins TRBV18 to TRBJ1-2; 10 bases align to TRBD1. The germline V gene encodes CDR1 KGHSH and CDR2 LQKENI. This CDR3 has 17 amino acids. The ends lost 2 bases at V and 1 base at J; junction bases unmatched: 7. CDR3 sequence (DNA): TGTGCCAGCTCACCAACATATGGGACAGGGGATAACTATGGCTACACCTTC. Amino acids: CASSPTYGTGDNYGYTF.

V usage is TRBV6-1 and J usage is TRBJ1-4; 7 bases fit TRBD1. This CDR3 is built from 15 residues. V was pared by 2 bases and J by 9 bases, with 9 bases of the junction left unmatched. The V gene's germline CDR1 is MNHNS and CDR2 SASEGT. CDR3 nucleotide sequence: TGTGCCAGCAGTGAAACAGGGGAGCTAGGGAAAAAACTGTTTTTT. Translated, it gives CASSETGELGKKLFF.

J is TRBJ2-7 and V is TRBV5-6; TRBD1 aligns across 9 bases. This CDR3 is built from 17 residues. V trimming: 0 bases; J trimming: 5 bases; junction bases outside the gene matches: 12. Looked up from germline, CDR1 is SGHDT and CDR2 is YYEEEE. CDR3: CASSLGGAGTGHDEQYF. The CDR3, as DNA: TGTGCCAGCAGCTTGGGAGGGGCCGGGACAGGGCACGACGAGCAGTACTTC.

V gene TRBV7-2 combines with J gene TRBJ2-5; TRBD2 matches at 8 bases. Germline assignment: CDR1 SGHTA and CDR2 FQGNSA. The CDR3 runs to 17 residues. Trimming cost V 3 bases and J 5 bases; bases outside gene matches: 14. The CDR3 spells CASSFGALRGGHETQYF. Written as DNA, the CDR3 is TGTGCCAGCAGCTTTGGGGCGCTTCGGGGGGGCCATGAGACCCAGTACTTC.

The DNA for the CDR3 is TGTGCCAGCACCCCTTGGAGGGAGGGCTCCTACGAGCAGTACTTC. Its protein product is CASTPWREGSYEQYF. This chain connects TRBV28 to TRBJ2-7; 7 bases fit TRBD2. Germline V gene data show CDR1 as MDHEN and CDR2 as SYDVKM. CDR3 length equals 15 residues. V lost 7 bases to trimming and J lost 0 bases; unmatched junction nucleotides: 9.

The rearrangement joins TRBV4-2 to TRBJ2-2; 13 positions match TRBD2. Germline values: CDR1 LGHNA, CDR2 YNFKEQ. The CDR3 spans 22 residues. V dropped 0 bases and J dropped 6; count of bases not matched to a gene: 19. CDR3: CASSQELRLAGGGRQRSGELFF. CDR3 coding DNA: TGTGCCAGCAGCCAAGAATTAAGACTAGCGGGAGGAGGTAGGCAACGGTCCGGGGAGCTGTTTTTT.

The CDR3 loop is CASSSGFHHSYEQYF. DNA of the CDR3: TGTGCCAGCAGTTCGGGATTCCACCACTCCTACGAGCAGTACTTC. The chain joins TRBV6-5 to TRBJ2-7, with D maybe TRBD2 (5 bases). This CDR3 is 15 amino acids long. Germline V gene data show CDR1 as MNHEY and CDR2 as SVGAGI. Trimming removed 4 bases at V and 0 bases at J, with 13 bases between.

The chain combines TRBV7-2 with TRBJ1-1; possibly TRBD1 for D (6 bases). V was cut by 2 bases and J by 5 bases, with 12 bases left in between. This CDR3 has 14 amino acids. The germline V gene has CDR1 SGHTA and CDR2 FQGNSA. This CDR3 is CASSLNGRGTEAFF. The DNA for the CDR3 is TGTGCCAGCAGCTTAAACGGGAGGGGGACTGAAGCTTTCTTT.

The rearrangement links TRBV5-1 to TRBJ1-2; the D gene is possibly TRBD1 (5 bases). The CDR3 is made up of 13 amino acids. The V and J ends lost 0 bases and 4 bases respectively, with 7 bases between them. Germline V gene data show CDR1 as SGHRS and CDR2 as YFSETQ. The DNA for the CDR3 is TGCGCCAGCAGCTTGGGACAGTTCTATGGCTACACCTTC. Translation: CASSLGQFYGYTF.

This clone was counted between two and nine times. The chain is built from TRBV7-3 and TRBJ2-7; 9 nucleotides agree with TRBD1. V gave up 2 bases and J gave up 0 bases; unmatched junction bases: 5. This CDR3 has 16 residues. Germline CDR1 and CDR2: SGHTA and FQGTGA. CDR3 sequence: CASSLAQGQGSYEQYF. CDR3 coding DNA: TGTGCCAGCAGCTTAGCGCAGGGACAGGGCTCCTACGAGCAGTACTTC.

The rearrangement links TRBV28 to TRBJ2-3, with TRBD2 matching over 8 bases. In germline, CDR1 is MDHEN, CDR2 SYDVKM. This CDR3 is built from 14 residues. The trim removed 6 bases at V and 2 bases at J, leaving 4 bases unmatched. CDR3 sequence reads: CASSGLAYTDTQYF. DNA of the CDR3: TGTGCCAGCAGCGGACTAGCCTACACAGATACGCAGTATTTT.

On this clone: A read error may produce the germline difference seen at one junction end. The chain is built from TRBV7-9 and TRBJ2-1; 11 nucleotides line up with TRBD2. The germline V gene encodes CDR1 SEHNR and CDR2 FQNEAQ (reference sequence). This CDR3 is 17 amino acids long. The CDR3 protein is CASSIAGGPPSYNEQFF. The CDR3 region has the DNA TGTGCCAGCAGCATAGCGGGAGGGCCCCCCTCCTACAATGAGCAGTTCTTC.

This clone was counted a few times. V is TRBV7-9 and J is TRBJ1-1, with TRBD1 identical over 8 bases. Germline values: CDR1 SEHNR, CDR2 FQNEAQ (reference sequence). This CDR3 has 15 residues. V lost 4 bases and J lost 8; bases outside the gene matches: 12. CDR3 region: CASSSPGTGHPEAFF. In DNA form, the CDR3 reads TGTGCCAGCAGCTCCCCCGGGACAGGACATCCGGAAGCTTTCTTT.

The chain joins TRBV28 to TRBJ1-2; TRBD1 aligns across 7 bases. Germline V gene data show CDR1 as MDHEN and CDR2 as SYDVKM. The CDR3 is 12 amino acids. J lost 8 bases, V lost 5 bases, and 5 bases had no gene match. Here the CDR3 DNA reads TGTGCCAGCAGTCCCCCAGGGGGAGGCTACACCTTC. Translation: CASSPPGGGYTF.

V and J are TRBV10-1 and TRBJ1-1; D call uncertain. Trimming took 2 bases from V and 11 from J, leaving 15 bases between them. CDR1 is WNHNN and CDR2 is SYGVQD in the germline V gene (reference sequence). The CDR3 sequence is 13 residues long. CDR3 protein: CASSEILWERAFF. In DNA form, the CDR3 reads TGCGCCAGCAGTGAGATACTATGGGAGAGGGCTTTCTTT.

Remarks on this clone: Germline is not matched at one junction end, which may reflect a read error. The chain employs TRBV7-3 and TRBJ2-6, with TRBD2 matching 7 bases. This CDR3 comprises 16 residues. The germline V gene encodes CDR1 SGHTA and CDR2 FQGTGA. This chain's CDR3 is CASSLTRGGGANVLTF. Here the CDR3 DNA reads TGTGCCAGCAGCCTAACGCGCGGGGGTGGGGCCAACGTCCTGACTTTC.

The rearrangement uses TRBV7-2 and TRBJ2-4; D possibly corresponds to TRBD1 (6 bases). V gave up 4 bases and J gave up 4 bases, with 11 bases separating them. The CDR3 runs 14 residues. Germline CDR1 is SGHTA and CDR2 is FQGNSA. This CDR3 reads CASSYRAIKNIQYF. The CDR3 nucleotides are TGTGCCAGCAGCTACAGGGCCATAAAAAACATTCAGTACTTC.

A single count supports this clone. This CDR3 is also generated by other DNA sequences in the sample. The chain links TRBV28 to TRBJ2-7; maybe TRBD1 (6 bases). Germline V gene sequence: CDR1 MDHEN, CDR2 SYDVKM. V gave up 9 bases and J gave up 2 bases, with 20 bases separating them. The CDR3 runs 15 residues. The CDR3 DNA reads as TGTGCCAGTAGTACTACAGGGATGTGGGCCTACGAGCAGTACTTC. Translated, it gives CASSTTGMWAYEQYF. The complete variable domain, with remaining parts taken from reference TRBV28 and TRBJ2-7, reads DVKVTQSSRYLVKRTGEKVFLECVQDMDHENMFWYRQDPGLGLRLIYFSYDVKMKEKGDIPEGYSVSREKKERFSLILESASTNQTSMYLCASSTTGMWAYEQYFGPGTRLTVT.

This clone turned up a few times. This chain links TRBV9 with TRBJ2-2, with a tentative D call TRBD2 (6 bases). CDR3 length equals 15 residues. CDR1 is SGDLS, CDR2 YYNGEE, per germline. With 0 bases removed from V and 2 bases from J, the gap between germline ends came to 8 bases. CDR3 residues: CASSVVAANTGELFF. In nucleotides, the CDR3 is TGTGCCAGCAGCGTAGTAGCGGCTAACACCGGGGAGCTGTTTTTT.

The V gene is TRBV20-1, the J gene TRBJ2-5, with unresolved D. Near its end, the DNA agrees better with TRBJ2-7, so the J call may be wrong. CDR1 is DFQATT, CDR2 SNEGSKA, per germline (reference sequence). CDR3 length equals 10 residues. CDR3 sequence reads: CSAAPYEQYF. The CDR3 nucleotides read TGCAGTGCCGCCCCCTACGAGCAGTACTTC.

The V and J genes are TRBV28 and TRBJ2-6, with 7 nucleotides matching TRBD1. The V and J ends lost 2 bases and 2 bases, in that order; junction bases with no gene match: 6. Germline V gene data show CDR1 as MDHEN and CDR2 as SYDVKM. The CDR3 is 17 amino acids. The CDR3 loop reads CASSLGTAFPGANVLTF. The DNA for the CDR3 is TGTGCCAGCAGTTTAGGGACAGCGTTCCCTGGGGCCAACGTCCTGACTTTC.

This clone has more than one count but fewer than ten. This rearrangement joins TRBV10-3 to TRBJ2-7, with 16 bases fitting TRBD2. CDR1 ENHRY and CDR2 SYGVKD come from the germline V gene. The V and J ends lost 6 bases and 7 bases, in that order; junction bases with no gene match: 12. The CDR3 is 17 amino acids. The CDR3 coding sequence is TGTGCCATCAGATCCGGGACTAGCGGGGGGGCGGTGCGTGAGCAGTACTTC. Translated, it gives CAIRSGTSGGAVREQYF.

The gene calls are TRBV28 and TRBJ1-2; D possibly corresponds to TRBD1 (6 bases). The germline gives CDR1 MDHEN, CDR2 SYDVKM. The V end was cut by 8 bases, the J end by 7 bases, with 14 bases between. There are 12 residues in the CDR3. The DNA for the CDR3 is TGTGCCAGCCTAGGGGGGGTTTCTGGCTACACCTTC. The encoded protein is CASLGGVSGYTF.

V and J are TRBV11-2 and TRBJ2-2; D is possibly TRBD1 (6 bases). This CDR3 spans 16 amino acids. Trimming pared 2 bases from V and 0 bases from J, leaving 10 bases between. Germline CDR1 SGHAT, CDR2 FQNNGV. In DNA form, the CDR3 reads TGTGCCAGCAGCTTAAGTAGGACAGCGAACACCGGGGAGCTGTTTTTT. This sequence encodes CASSLSRTANTGELFF.

This chain connects TRBV7-2 to TRBJ2-1; a possible D gene is TRBD2 (7 bases). The length of the CDR3 is 13 residues. Germline V gene sequence: CDR1 SGHTA, CDR2 FQGNSA. Trimming left V 4 bases short and J 10 bases short, with 14 bases between. The CDR3 spells CASSSGPGGEQFF. The CDR3 DNA follows: TGTGCCAGCAGCTCTGGGCCGGGGGGCGAGCAGTTCTTC.

The rearrangement joins TRBV5-1 to TRBJ2-7, with D possibly TRBD2 on 6 matching bases. The CDR3 runs 17 residues. The germline CDR1 and CDR2 sequences are SGHRS and YFSETQ. With 3 bases removed from V and 2 bases from J, the gap between germline ends came to 21 bases. The CDR3 nucleotides are TGCGCCAGCAGCTGGGGGGTCGGCCGTGGAAAGGCCTACGAGCAGTACTTC. As protein: CASSWGVGRGKAYEQYF. Based on the CDR3 plus reference TRBV5-1 and TRBJ2-7, the full variable domain is KAGVTQTPRYLIKTRGQQVTLSCSPISGHRSVSWYQQTPGQGLQFLFEYFSETQRNKGNFPGRFSGRQFSNSRSEMNVSTLELGDSALYLCASSWGVGRGKAYEQYFGPGTRLTVT.

The J gene is TRBJ2-2, the V gene TRBV28; D is unclear. V was trimmed by 6 bases and J by 8 bases, leaving 7 bases between them. The CDR3 has 11 amino acids. Looked up from germline, CDR1 is MDHEN and CDR2 is SYDVKM. CDR3 in DNA: TGTGCCAGCAGGTTCGGGGGGGAGCTGTTTTTT. It is translated as CASRFGGELFF.

The rearrangement links TRBV28 to TRBJ2-3; 10 bases agree with TRBD2. The CDR3 extends over 16 amino acids. V gave up 6 bases and J gave up 8 bases; unmatched junction bases: 14. Germline V gene sequence: CDR1 MDHEN, CDR2 SYDVKM. CDR3 DNA: TGTGCCAGCAGCCTACCCGGCAGCGGGAGGGCCTCTACGCAGTATTTT. This codes for CASSLPGSGRASTQYF.

This clone was recorded once. The chain employs TRBV7-2 and TRBJ1-2, with TRBD1 matching 8 bases. This CDR3 spans 16 amino acids. After removal of 1 base from V and 8 bases from J, the junction contained 12 bases not matched to a gene. Germline V gives CDR1 SGHTA, CDR2 FQGNSA. The CDR3 here is CASSLGGTGKSVGYTF. The CDR3 region has the DNA TGTGCCAGCAGCTTAGGGGGGACAGGAAAAAGCGTCGGCTACACCTTC.

The chain is built from TRBV15 and TRBJ2-7; the D gene is possibly TRBD1 (6 bases). The length of the CDR3 is 16 residues. CDR1 LNHNV and CDR2 YYDKDF come from the germline V gene (reference sequence). Trimming stripped 0 bases from V and 0 bases from J, with 12 bases between. In nucleotides, the CDR3 is TGTGCCACCAGCAGAGATGAGGGACATAGCTCCTACGAGCAGTACTTC. Amino acids: CATSRDEGHSSYEQYF.